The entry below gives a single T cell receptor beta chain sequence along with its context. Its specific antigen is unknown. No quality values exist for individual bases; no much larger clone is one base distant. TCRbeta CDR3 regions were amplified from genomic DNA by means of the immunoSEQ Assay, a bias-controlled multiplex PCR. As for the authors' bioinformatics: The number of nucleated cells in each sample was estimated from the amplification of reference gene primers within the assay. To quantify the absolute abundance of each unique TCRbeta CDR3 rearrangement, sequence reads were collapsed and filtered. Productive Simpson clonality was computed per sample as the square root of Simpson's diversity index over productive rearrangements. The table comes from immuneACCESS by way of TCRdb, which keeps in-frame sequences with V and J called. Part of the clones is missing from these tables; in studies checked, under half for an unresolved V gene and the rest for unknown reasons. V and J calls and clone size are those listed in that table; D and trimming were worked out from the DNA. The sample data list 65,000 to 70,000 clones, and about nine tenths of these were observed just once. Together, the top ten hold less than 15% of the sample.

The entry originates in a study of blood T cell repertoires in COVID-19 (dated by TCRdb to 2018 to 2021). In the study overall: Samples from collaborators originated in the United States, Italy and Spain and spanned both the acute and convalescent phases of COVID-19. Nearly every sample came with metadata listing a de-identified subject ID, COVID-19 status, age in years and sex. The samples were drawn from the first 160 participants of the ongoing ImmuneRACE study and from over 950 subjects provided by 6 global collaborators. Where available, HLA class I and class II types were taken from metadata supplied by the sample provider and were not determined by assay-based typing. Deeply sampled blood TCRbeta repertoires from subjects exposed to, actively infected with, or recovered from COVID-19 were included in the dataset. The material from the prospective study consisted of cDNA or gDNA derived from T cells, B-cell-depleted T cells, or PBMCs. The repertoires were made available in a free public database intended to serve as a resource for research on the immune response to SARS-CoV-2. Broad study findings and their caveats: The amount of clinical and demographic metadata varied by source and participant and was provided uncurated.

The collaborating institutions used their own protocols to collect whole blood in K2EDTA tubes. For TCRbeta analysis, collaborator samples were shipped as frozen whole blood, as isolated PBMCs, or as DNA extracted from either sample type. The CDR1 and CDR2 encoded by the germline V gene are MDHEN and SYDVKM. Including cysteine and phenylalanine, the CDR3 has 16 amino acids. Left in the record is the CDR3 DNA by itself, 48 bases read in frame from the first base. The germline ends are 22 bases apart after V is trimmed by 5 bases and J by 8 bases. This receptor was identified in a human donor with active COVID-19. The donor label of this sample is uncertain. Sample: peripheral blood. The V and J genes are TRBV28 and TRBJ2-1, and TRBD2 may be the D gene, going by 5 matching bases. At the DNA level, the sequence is TGTGCCAGCAGTCTAAGACCGGGGTCGAGTGTTGATGAGCAGTTCTTC. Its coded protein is CASSLRPGSSVDEQFF. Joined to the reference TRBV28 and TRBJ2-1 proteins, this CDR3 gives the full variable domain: DVKVTQSSRYLVKRTGEKVFLECVQDMDHENMFWYRQDPGLGLRLIYFSYDVKMKEKGDIPEGYSVSREKKERFSLILESASTNQTSMYLCASSLRPGSSVDEQFFGPGTRLTVL.